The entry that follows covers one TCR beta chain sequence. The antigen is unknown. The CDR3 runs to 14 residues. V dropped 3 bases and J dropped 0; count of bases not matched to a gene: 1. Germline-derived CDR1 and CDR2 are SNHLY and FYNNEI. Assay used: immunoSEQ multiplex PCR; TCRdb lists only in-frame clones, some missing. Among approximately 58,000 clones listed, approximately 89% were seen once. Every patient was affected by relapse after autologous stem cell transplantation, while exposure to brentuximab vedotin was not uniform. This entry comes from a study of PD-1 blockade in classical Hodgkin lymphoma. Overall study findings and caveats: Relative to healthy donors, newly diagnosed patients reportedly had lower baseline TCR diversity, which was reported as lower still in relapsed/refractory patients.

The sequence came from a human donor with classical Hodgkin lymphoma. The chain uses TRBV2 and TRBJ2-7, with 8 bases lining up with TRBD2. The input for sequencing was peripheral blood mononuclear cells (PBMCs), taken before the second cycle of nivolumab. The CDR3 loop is CASSERGASYEQYF. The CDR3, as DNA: TGTGCCAGCAGTGAGCGGGGGGCCTCCTACGAGCAGTACTTC.